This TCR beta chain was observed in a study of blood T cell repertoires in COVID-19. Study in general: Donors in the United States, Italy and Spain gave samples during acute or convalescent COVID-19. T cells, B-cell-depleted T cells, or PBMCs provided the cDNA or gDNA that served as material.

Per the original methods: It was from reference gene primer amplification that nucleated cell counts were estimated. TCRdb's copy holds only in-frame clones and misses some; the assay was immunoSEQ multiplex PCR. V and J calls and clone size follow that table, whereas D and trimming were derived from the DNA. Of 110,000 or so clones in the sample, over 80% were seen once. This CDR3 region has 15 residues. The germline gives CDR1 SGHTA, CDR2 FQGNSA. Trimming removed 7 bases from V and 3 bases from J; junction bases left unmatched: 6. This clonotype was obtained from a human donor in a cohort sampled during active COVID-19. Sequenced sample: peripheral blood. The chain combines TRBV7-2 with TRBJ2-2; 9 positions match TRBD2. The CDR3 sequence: CASKERGADTGELFF. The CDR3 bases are TGTGCCAGCAAGGAGCGGGGGGCTGACACCGGGGAGCTGTTTTTT.